Below are 21 T cell receptor beta chains sequenced from a single sample in a study of OX40 agonist ivuxolimab in advanced cancers. The repertoire was sequenced with immunoSEQ multiplex PCR; TCRdb's copy has only in-frame clones and lacks some. Here the sample spans about 33,000 clones, around 85% being singletons. The specimen comprised CD4+ or CD8+ T cells sorted from blood, sampled in a trial of the OX40 agonist ivuxolimab. All receptors derive from an adult with an advanced solid tumor such as melanoma, head and neck, liver or kidney cancer.

This clone was recorded only once. V gene TRBV4-1 combines with J gene TRBJ2-2; D is unclear. V was trimmed by 3 bases and J by 2 bases, leaving 10 bases between them. The CDR3 runs 15 residues. Germline-derived CDR1 and CDR2 are MGHRA and YSYEKL. The CDR3 DNA sequence: TGCGCCAGCAGCCACCCGGGCCGCAACACCGGGGAGCTGTTTTTT. Encoded protein: CASSHPGRNTGELFF.

The chain carries TRBV7-9 and TRBJ2-5; no firm D call. The CDR3 has 12 amino acids. V was cut by 3 bases and J by 4 bases, with 6 bases left in between. CDR1 and CDR2 (germline): SEHNR, FQNEAQ (reference sequence). CDR3 in DNA: TGTGCCAGCAGCTTGCCTCGAGAGACCCAGTACTTC. It translates to CASSLPRETQYF.

V usage is TRBV5-1 and J usage is TRBJ2-7, with a tentative D call TRBD1 (5 bases). The CDR3 has 12 residues. With 4 bases removed from V and 5 bases from J, the gap between germline ends came to 10 bases. Per the germline V gene, CDR1 is SGHRS and CDR2 is YFSETQ. CDR3 residues: CASSGDSHEQYF. In nucleotides, the CDR3 is TGCGCCAGCAGCGGCGACAGCCACGAGCAGTACTTC.

The chain joins TRBV7-9 to TRBJ1-1; 7 bases are shared with TRBD1. J was trimmed by 6 bases and V by 6 bases; bases with no gene match: 10. The CDR3 consists of 14 residues. Germline assignment: CDR1 SEHNR and CDR2 FQNEAQ (reference sequence). CDR3 sequence reads: CASRYLGTVAEAFF. The DNA of the CDR3 is TGTGCCAGCAGGTACCTCGGGACAGTGGCTGAAGCTTTCTTT. The variable domain in full, with the rest retrieved from reference TRBV7-9 and TRBJ1-1, is DTGVSQNPRHKITKRGQNVTFRCDPISEHNRLYWYRQTLGQGPEFLTYFQNEAQLEKSRLLSDRFSAERPKGSFSTLEIQRTEQGDSAMYLCASRYLGTVAEAFFGQGTRLTVV.

The chain is built from TRBV11-2 and TRBJ2-1; TRBD2 agrees at 14 bases. V lost 6 bases and J lost 0; bases outside the gene matches: 10. Germline loops: CDR1 SGHAT, CDR2 FQNNGV. The length of the CDR3 is 19 residues. CDR3: CASRKLGLAGVGSYNEQFF. DNA for the CDR3: TGTGCCAGCAGAAAGCTGGGACTAGCGGGAGTGGGCTCCTACAATGAGCAGTTCTTC.

The chain recombines TRBV19 with TRBJ2-3; no reliable D call. Trimming cost V 7 bases and J 3 bases, with 14 bases left between them. This CDR3 has 14 amino acids. Germline V gene lookup returns CDR1 LNHDA and CDR2 SQIVND (reference sequence). CDR3: CASKEVVQTDTQYF. The CDR3, as DNA: TGTGCCAGTAAAGAAGTGGTACAGACAGATACGCAGTATTTT. Supplemented by reference TRBV19 and TRBJ2-3, the full variable domain reads DGGITQSPKYLFRKEGQNVTLSCEQNLNHDAMYWYRQDPGQGLRLIYYSQIVNDFQKGDIAEGYSVSREKKESFPLTVTSAQKNPTAFYLCASKEVVQTDTQYFGPGTRLTVL.

V gene TRBV20-1 combines with J gene TRBJ1-2; no clear D gene. V lost 5 bases, J lost 8 bases, and 9 bases lay in between. Germline-derived CDR1 and CDR2 are DFQATT and SNEGSKA (reference sequence). The length of the CDR3 is 10 residues. CDR3 coding DNA: TGCAGTGCTGAGGGTAGGGGCTACACCTTC. Translation gives CSAEGRGYTF.

The chain recombines TRBV5-4 with TRBJ2-1, with TRBD1 as a possible D gene (5 bases). V was shortened by 3 bases and J by 5 bases, with 15 bases between the two germline ends. Germline lookup yields CDR1 SGHNT and CDR2 YYREEE (reference sequence). This CDR3 comprises 15 residues. The CDR3 sequence is CASSSMTDRDNEQFF. Written as DNA, the CDR3 is TGTGCCAGCAGCTCGATGACAGACAGAGACAATGAGCAGTTCTTC. The variable domain in full, with the rest retrieved from reference TRBV5-4 and TRBJ2-1, is ETGVTQSPTHLIKTRGQQVTLRCSSQSGHNTVSWYQQALGQGPQFIFQYYREEENGRGNFPPRFSGLQFPNYSSELNVNALELDDSALYLCASSSMTDRDNEQFFGPGTRLTVL.

The count of this clone is one. V gene TRBV7-2 combines with J gene TRBJ1-4; weak D call: TRBD1 (5 bases). CDR1 is SGHTA and CDR2 is FQGNSA in the germline V gene. V dropped 2 bases and J dropped 4 bases, with 8 bases sitting between them. This CDR3 has 14 amino acids. DNA of the CDR3: TGTGCCAGCAGCTTATTAGGGGATAATGAAAAACTGTTTTTT. Its protein is CASSLLGDNEKLFF.

This sequence joins TRBV11-2 and TRBJ2-7; D is ambiguous. Germline CDR1 is SGHAT and CDR2 is FQNNGV. Trimming took off 3 bases at V and 2 bases at J, with 5 bases between the two ends. CDR3 size: 12 residues. The DNA for the CDR3 is TGTGCCAGCAGCTTCTGGGCCTACGAGCAGTACTTC. Translating it yields CASSFWAYEQYF.

V usage is TRBV5-6 and J usage is TRBJ2-5; D uncertain. The CDR3 is 11 amino acids. V was clipped by 8 bases and J by 2 bases, with 7 bases between them. Germline CDR1 and CDR2: SGHDT and YYEEEE. CDR3 in amino acids: CARTLQETQYF. The CDR3 region has the DNA TGTGCCAGGACGTTACAAGAGACCCAGTACTTC.

The count of this clone is one. This chain uses TRBV29-1 with TRBJ2-7, with D unclear. Germline assignment: CDR1 SQVTM and CDR2 ANQGSEA. The length of the CDR3 is 11 residues. V lost 0 bases to trimming and J lost 6 bases, with 6 bases between them. The CDR3 sequence: CSVEEGIEQYF. The CDR3, as DNA: TGCAGCGTTGAAGAGGGGATCGAGCAGTACTTC.

The chain recombines TRBV15 with TRBJ2-1; D perhaps matches TRBD2 (5 bases). Per the germline V gene, CDR1 is LNHNV and CDR2 is YYDKDF (reference sequence). The V end lost 3 bases, the J end lost 15 bases, and 21 bases lay between the germline ends. This CDR3 contains 14 residues. CDR3 region: CATSRPGGDHLGFF. The CDR3 DNA reads TGTGCCACCAGCAGGCCTGGAGGAGATCATCTGGGGTTCTTC.

The chain uses TRBV29-1 and TRBJ2-1, with D perhaps given as TRBD1 or TRBD2 (5 bases each). There are 14 residues in the CDR3. V lost 2 bases to trimming and J lost 10 bases, with 18 bases between them. Looked up from germline, CDR1 is SQVTM and CDR2 is ANQGSEA. The CDR3 nucleotides are TGCAGCGTTGAATATGGTGAGGGGAACCTGGAGCAGTTCTTC. Protein sequence: CSVEYGEGNLEQFF.

V gene TRBV7-6 combines with J gene TRBJ2-2; 9 nucleotides align to TRBD1. CDR3 size: 16 residues. The germline gives CDR1 SGHVS, CDR2 FNYEAQ. The V segment lost 5 bases and the J segment 6 bases; nucleotides outside the gene matches: 10. CDR3 residues: CASSTRTGEEAGELFF. Here the CDR3 DNA reads TGTGCCAGCAGCACCCGGACAGGGGAAGAGGCCGGGGAGCTGTTTTTT.

V and J are TRBV5-1 and TRBJ2-1; 9 bases line up with TRBD2. This CDR3 has 16 amino acids. V was pared by 3 bases and J by 8 bases, with 12 bases of the junction left unmatched. CDR1 is SGHRS and CDR2 is YFSETQ in the germline V gene. CDR3 sequence (DNA): TGCGCCAGCAGCTCCGTAAAGGGACTAGCTTTCGATGAGCAGTTCTTC. Residues: CASSSVKGLAFDEQFF.

The chain is built from TRBV5-6 and TRBJ2-2, with 7 positions matching TRBD1. The CDR3 loop spans 15 amino acids. Germline V gene sequence: CDR1 SGHDT, CDR2 YYEEEE. The V segment lost 5 bases and the J segment 3 bases; nucleotides outside the gene matches: 7. CDR3 residues: CASRSGTDYTGELFF. For the CDR3, the DNA is TGTGCCAGCAGGTCCGGGACAGACTACACCGGGGAGCTGTTTTTT.

This chain joins TRBV5-6 and TRBJ2-5; tentative D call: TRBD2 (6 bases). CDR1 is SGHDT and CDR2 is YYEEEE in the germline V gene. This CDR3 region has 17 residues. With 2 bases removed from V and 2 bases from J, the gap between germline ends came to 19 bases. The CDR3 coding sequence is TGTGCCAGCAGCTTAATTCGGGAGAGTGGCTTTCAAGAGACCCAGTACTTC. It specifies CASSLIRESGFQETQYF.

For the CDR3, the DNA is TGTGCCAGCAGCAAAGGGCAAACAGGGCATGTTAATAGGCAGTACTTC. Its protein is CASSKGQTGHVNRQYF. The V gene is TRBV21-1, the J gene TRBJ2-7; the table assigns TRBD1, which was not confirmed against the DNA. TRBV21-1 is described as a pseudogene. The length of the CDR3 is 16 residues.

The chain recombines TRBV14 with TRBJ1-2, with D uncertain. The CDR3 contains 15 residues. Germline CDR1 and CDR2: SGHDN and FVKESK. Trimming removed 5 bases at V and 1 base at J, with 14 bases between. The CDR3 nucleotides are TGTGCCAGCAGCAGTCGGTCGGGGAGTAACTATGGCTACACCTTC. Its protein is CASSSRSGSNYGYTF.

This rearrangement joins TRBV5-6 to TRBJ1-5; D is uncertain. Trimming shortened V by 0 bases and J by 0 bases, and 4 bases separated the two germline ends. Germline CDR1 and CDR2: SGHDT and YYEEEE. The CDR3 extends over 14 amino acids. CDR3 DNA sequence: TGTGCCAGCAGCTTGGTCCTTAGCAATCAGCCCCAGCATTTT. This translates into CASSLVLSNQPQHF. Complete variable domain (other parts from reference TRBV5-6 and TRBJ1-5): DAGVTQSPTHLIKTRGQQVTLRCSPKSGHDTVSWYQQALGQGPQFIFQYYEEEERQRGNFPDRFSGHQFPNYSSELNVNALLLGDSALYLCASSLVLSNQPQHFGDGTRLSIL.